The present T cell receptor beta chain was sequenced within a study of immune cell composition in non-small cell lung cancer. Overall study findings and caveats: Overall clonality, unlike maximal tumour-associated clone frequency, did not predict TIL reactivity. Shared sequences between tumour-reactive and dominant in vivo clones were not proven.

Method: immunoSEQ multiplex PCR; TCRdb's copy keeps in-frame clones and lacks some. This sample yields nearly 7,000 clones, of which about 83% are seen a single time; about 12% belongs to the top ten. Normal lung was taken at the farthest possible site, at least 3 cm from tumour. Notes on this clone: No antigen is known for it.

Source material: non-adjacent lung tissue. This clonotype originated in a human donor with non-small cell lung cancer.

CDR3 residues: CASSRIGVTSGNTIYF. Written as DNA, the CDR3 is TGTGCCAGCAGCCGAATAGGGGTTACCTCTGGAAACACCATATATTTT. The chain carries TRBV7-2 and TRBJ1-3, with D tentatively TRBD1 (5 bases). The CDR3 spans 16 residues. Germline CDR1 and CDR2: SGHTA and FQGNSA. Trimming removed 5 bases at V and 0 bases at J, with 14 bases between.